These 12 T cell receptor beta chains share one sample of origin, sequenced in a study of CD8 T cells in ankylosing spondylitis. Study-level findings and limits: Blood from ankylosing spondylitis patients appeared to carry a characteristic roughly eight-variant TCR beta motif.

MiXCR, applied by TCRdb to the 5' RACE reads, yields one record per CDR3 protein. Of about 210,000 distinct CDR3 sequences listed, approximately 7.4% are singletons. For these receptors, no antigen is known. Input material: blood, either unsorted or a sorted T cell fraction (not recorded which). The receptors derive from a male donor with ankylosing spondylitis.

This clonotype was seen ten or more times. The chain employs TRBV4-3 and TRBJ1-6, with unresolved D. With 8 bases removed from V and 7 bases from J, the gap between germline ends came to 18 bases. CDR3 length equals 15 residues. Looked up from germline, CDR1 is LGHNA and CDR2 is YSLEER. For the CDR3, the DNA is TGCGCCAGCCAACGTTGGATAGGGCCCAATTCACCCCTCCACTTT. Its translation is CASQRWIGPNSPLHF.

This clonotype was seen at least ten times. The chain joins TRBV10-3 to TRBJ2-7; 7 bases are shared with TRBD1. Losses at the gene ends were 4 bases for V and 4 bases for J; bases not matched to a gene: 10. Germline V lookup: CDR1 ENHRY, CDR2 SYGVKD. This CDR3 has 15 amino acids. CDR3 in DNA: TGTGCCATCAGTGGAGACAGGGCTTCCCTATACGAGCAGTACTTC. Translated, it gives CAISGDRASLYEQYF.

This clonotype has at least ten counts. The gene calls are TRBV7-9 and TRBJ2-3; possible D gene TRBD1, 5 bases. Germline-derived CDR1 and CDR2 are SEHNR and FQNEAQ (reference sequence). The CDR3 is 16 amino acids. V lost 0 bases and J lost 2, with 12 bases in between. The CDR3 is CASSLAGASSTDTQYF. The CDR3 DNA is TGTGCCAGCAGCTTAGCAGGGGCGTCCTCCACAGATACGCAGTATTTT. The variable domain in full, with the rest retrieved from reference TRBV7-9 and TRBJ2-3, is DTGVSQNPRHKITKRGQNVTFRCDPISEHNRLYWYRQTLGQGPEFLTYFQNEAQLEKSRLLSDRFSAERPKGSFSTLEIQRTEQGDSAMYLCASSLAGASSTDTQYFGPGTRLTVL.

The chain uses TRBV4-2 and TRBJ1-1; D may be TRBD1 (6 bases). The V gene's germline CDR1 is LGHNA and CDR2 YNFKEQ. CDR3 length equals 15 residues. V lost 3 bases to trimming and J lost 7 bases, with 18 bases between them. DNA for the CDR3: TGTGCCAGCAGCCAGGCCACGGAGGGGGAGAATGAAGCTTTCTTT. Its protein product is CASSQATEGENEAFF.

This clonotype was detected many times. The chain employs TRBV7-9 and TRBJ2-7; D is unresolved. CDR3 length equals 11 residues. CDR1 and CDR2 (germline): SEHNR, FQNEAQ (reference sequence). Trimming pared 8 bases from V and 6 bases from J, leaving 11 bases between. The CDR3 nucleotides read TGTGCCAGCTCTTCGAGGTTCGAGCAGTACTTC. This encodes CASSSRFEQYF. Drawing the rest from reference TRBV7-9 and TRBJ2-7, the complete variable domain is DTGVSQNPRHKITKRGQNVTFRCDPISEHNRLYWYRQTLGQGPEFLTYFQNEAQLEKSRLLSDRFSAERPKGSFSTLEIQRTEQGDSAMYLCASSSRFEQYFGPGTRLTVT.

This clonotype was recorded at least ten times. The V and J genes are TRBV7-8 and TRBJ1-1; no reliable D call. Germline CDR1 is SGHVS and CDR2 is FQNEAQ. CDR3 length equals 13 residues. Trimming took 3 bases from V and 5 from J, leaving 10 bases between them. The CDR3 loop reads CASSFGRGTEAFF. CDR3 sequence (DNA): TGTGCCAGCAGCTTTGGCCGTGGGACTGAAGCTTTCTTT.

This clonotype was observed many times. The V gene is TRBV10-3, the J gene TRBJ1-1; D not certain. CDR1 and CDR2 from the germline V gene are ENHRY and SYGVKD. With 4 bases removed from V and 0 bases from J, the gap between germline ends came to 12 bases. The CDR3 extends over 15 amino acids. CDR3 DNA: TGTGCCATCAGTGGCACCGGATCCATGAACACTGAAGCTTTCTTT. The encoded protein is CAISGTGSMNTEAFF.

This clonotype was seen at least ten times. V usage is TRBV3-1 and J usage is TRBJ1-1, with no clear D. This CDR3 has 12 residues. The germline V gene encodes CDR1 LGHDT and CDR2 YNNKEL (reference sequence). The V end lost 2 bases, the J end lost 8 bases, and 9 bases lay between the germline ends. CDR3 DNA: TGTGCCAGCAGCCAATCCGGACTCGAAGCTTTCTTT. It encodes CASSQSGLEAFF.

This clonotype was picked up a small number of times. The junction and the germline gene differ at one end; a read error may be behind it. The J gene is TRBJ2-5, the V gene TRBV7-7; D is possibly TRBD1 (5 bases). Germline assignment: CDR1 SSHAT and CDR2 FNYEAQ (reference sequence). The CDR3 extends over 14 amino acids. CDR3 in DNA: TGTGCTAGCAGCTTGCAGGGAACTCAAGAGACCCAGTACTTC. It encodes CASSLQGTQETQYF.

The CDR3, as DNA: TGTGCCAGCAGCCAACGCCTGGGACTCTCTGAAGCTTTCTTT. Protein sequence: CASSQRLGLSEAFF. The chain has TRBV4-2 and TRBJ1-1; possibly TRBD1 for D (5 bases). Germline CDR1 is LGHNA and CDR2 is YNFKEQ. The CDR3 consists of 14 residues. V was shortened by 2 bases and J by 6 bases, with 13 bases between the two germline ends.

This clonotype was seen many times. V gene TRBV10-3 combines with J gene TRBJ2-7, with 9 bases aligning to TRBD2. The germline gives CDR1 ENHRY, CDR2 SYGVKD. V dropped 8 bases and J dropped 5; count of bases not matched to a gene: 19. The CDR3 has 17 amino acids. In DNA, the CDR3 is TGTGCCATCTCTCTGGGTATGTGGCGGGAGGGCCGAAACGAGCAGTACTTC. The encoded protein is CAISLGMWREGRNEQYF.

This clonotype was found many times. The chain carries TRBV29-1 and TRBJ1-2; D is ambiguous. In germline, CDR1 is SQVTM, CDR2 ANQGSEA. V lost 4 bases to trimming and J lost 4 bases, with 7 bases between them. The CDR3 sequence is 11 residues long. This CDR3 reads CSVATSYGYTF. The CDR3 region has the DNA TGCAGCGTTGCAACTAGCTATGGCTACACCTTC.